The source of this T cell receptor beta chain is a study of cytomegalovirus exposure and HLA in healthy donors. PCR involved 60 Vbeta and 13 Jbeta primers. Sequencing was performed with immunoSEQ multiplex PCR; in TCRdb, only in-frame clones are kept and a portion is missing. The sample lists some 110,000 clones, about four fifths occurring once. V dropped 3 bases and J dropped 7 bases, with 20 bases sitting between them. The CDR3 contains 16 residues. Germline V CDR1 and CDR2: SNHLY, FYNNEI. The TCR sequence derives from a man younger than 40 in good health and CMV-seropositive. Sequenced: PBMCs. This sequence joins TRBV2 and TRBJ2-3, with D possibly TRBD1 on 5 matching bases. The CDR3 reads CASSDPRMGQGNTQYF. DNA for the CDR3: TGTGCCAGCAGTGATCCTCGGATGGGCCAGGGAAATACGCAGTATTTT.